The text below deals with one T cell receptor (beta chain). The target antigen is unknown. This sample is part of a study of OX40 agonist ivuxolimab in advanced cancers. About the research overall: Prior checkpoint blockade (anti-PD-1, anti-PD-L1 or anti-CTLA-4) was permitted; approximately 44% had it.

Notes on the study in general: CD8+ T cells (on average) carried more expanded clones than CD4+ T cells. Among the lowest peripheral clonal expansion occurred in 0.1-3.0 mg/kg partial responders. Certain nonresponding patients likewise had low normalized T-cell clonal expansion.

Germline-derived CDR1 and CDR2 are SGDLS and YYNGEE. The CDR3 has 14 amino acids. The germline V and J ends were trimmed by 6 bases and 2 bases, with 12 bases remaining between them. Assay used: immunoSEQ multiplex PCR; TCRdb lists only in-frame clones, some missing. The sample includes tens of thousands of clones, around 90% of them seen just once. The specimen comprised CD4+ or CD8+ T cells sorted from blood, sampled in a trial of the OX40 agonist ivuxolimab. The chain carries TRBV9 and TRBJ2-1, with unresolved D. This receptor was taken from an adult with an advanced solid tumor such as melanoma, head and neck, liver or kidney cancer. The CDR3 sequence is CASNAALAYNEQFF. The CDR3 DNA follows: TGTGCCAGCAACGCCGCTCTGGCCTACAATGAGCAGTTCTTC.